The clone carrying this T cell receptor (beta chain) was seen a few times. What it recognizes is unknown. V dropped 8 bases and J dropped 3 bases, with 13 bases sitting between them. The CDR3 loop spans 14 amino acids. Looked up from germline, CDR1 is SGHTA and CDR2 is FQGTGA. This entry comes from a study of identical twins. Study results and caveats: For out-of-frame alpha sequences shared by twins, low generation probability was in excess. Researchers reported weaker excess twin sharing in beta out-of-frame sequences.

TCRdb redid the calling of the 5' RACE reads with MiXCR, one entry per CDR3 protein. Of 570,000 or so distinct CDR3 sequences listed, roughly 9.9% are singletons. Separately, the same data were catalogued under a study of yellow fever vaccine responses in identical twins.

The receptor was derived from a woman between 18 and 30 years old in good health. Sequencing was carried out using PBMCs. The J gene is TRBJ2-2, the V gene TRBV7-3; either TRBD1 or TRBD2 may fit D (6 bases each). The chain's CDR3 is CASRGKGDTGELFF. The CDR3 DNA reads TGTGCCAGCCGCGGGAAGGGGGACACCGGGGAGCTGTTTTTT.